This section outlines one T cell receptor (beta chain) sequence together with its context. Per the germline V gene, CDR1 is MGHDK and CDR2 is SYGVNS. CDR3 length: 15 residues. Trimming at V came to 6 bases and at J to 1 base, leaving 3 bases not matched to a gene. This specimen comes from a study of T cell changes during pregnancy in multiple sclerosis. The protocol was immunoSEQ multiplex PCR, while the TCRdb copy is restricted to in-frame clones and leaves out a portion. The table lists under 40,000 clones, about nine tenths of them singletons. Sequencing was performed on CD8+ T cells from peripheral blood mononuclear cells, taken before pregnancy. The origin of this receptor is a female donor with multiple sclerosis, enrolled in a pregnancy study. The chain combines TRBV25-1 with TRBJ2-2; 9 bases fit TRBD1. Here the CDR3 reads CASRGTGRNTGELFF. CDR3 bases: TGTGCCAGCAGAGGGACAGGGCGGAACACCGGGGAGCTGTTTTTT.